This T cell receptor (beta chain) comes out of a study of shared clonotypes between healthy human individuals. The sorted-subset replicate PCRs were given about 200 ng DNA, which is tens of thousands of T cell genomes. TCRdb keeps only in-frame clones here, not all; method: immunoSEQ multiplex PCR. The sample yields hundreds of thousands of clones, around 95% seen once. V was pared by 4 bases and J by 0 bases, with 10 bases between. The CDR3 has 15 amino acids. Germline V gene lookup returns CDR1 SEHNR and CDR2 FQNEAQ (reference sequence). Turning to this clone: The antigen remains unidentified.

CD45RO-negative CD8 cells positively selected for CCR7 made up the naive population, which excluded terminally differentiated effector memory CD45RA+ cells. Regarding the study as a whole: A handful of donors showed sharing of around 5% of naive CD4 clonotypes. The four-donor shared clonotypes exceeded non-shared clonotypes in generation probability, with non-shared ones scoring lower.

The source is a woman in her thirties in good health. The chain couples TRBV7-9 to TRBJ1-3; D not certain. The sequencing sample was made of naive CD8+ T cells sorted from blood. The CDR3 is CASSSDGTSGNTIYF. CDR3 nucleotide sequence: TGTGCCAGCAGCTCGGACGGAACCTCTGGAAACACCATATATTTT.